This entry is about one TCR beta chain. Its antigen target is currently unknown. No clone much larger than this one lies a single base away; base qualities are absent. The CDR3 goes from the cysteine to the phenylalanine over 15 residues. The CDR3 DNA has 45 bases and is translated from base 1. The germline V gene (reference sequence) provides CDR1 GTSNPN and CDR2 SVGIG. V is clipped by 2 bases and J by 8 bases, and the sequence between their germline boundaries is 18 bases long. The data originate from a study of cytomegalovirus exposure and HLA in healthy donors (dated by TCRdb to about 2017). About the investigation overall: According to a later analysis, the roughly 130 validation repertoires were produced on the same platform as the roughly 700 repertoires of the first cohort. The study aimed to test whether cataloging public T cell receptors could reveal signatures of past pathogen exposure. In addition to the first cohort of approximately 670 subjects, a separate validation cohort of 120 different subjects was used. To predict cytomegalovirus infection status, the study brought together high-throughput TCR immunosequencing, statistical association of individual TCRs with disease status, and machine learning. Study-level results and caveats: A later analysis lacked HLA typing for the validation cohort, so it scored co-occurrence in that cohort across all 120 or so repertoires. The classifier was reported to diagnose cytomegalovirus status with high specificity and sensitivity in both the original cohort and the validation cohort. According to the authors, the approach could potentially be generalized to other disease states and immunological phenotypes. A few of the identified cytomegalovirus-associated TCR beta chains were confirmed in vitro to be specific for cytomegalovirus antigens. Subsequent analysis determined that TCRs grouped into clusters in the first cohort also showed a tendency toward co-occurrence across the 90 to 150 validation repertoires, and 94% of cluster scores exceeded 0. The study gave a list of about 150 TCR beta chains associated with cytomegalovirus. While some public TCRs were present in many individuals, most TCR sequences turned up only very rarely across donors.

Separate from the approximately 700-subject first cohort, the validation cohort of 120 subjects was the group to which the donors belonged. Library prep was done by the immunoSEQ multiplex PCR assay. The paper's processing steps were these. A statistical classification framework was built for diagnosing cytomegalovirus status from the catalog of TCR beta chain sequences. TCRdb limited this immuneACCESS table to in-frame rearrangements with V and J called. A share of clones is missing; checked studies link under half to unresolved V genes, and the rest is unexplained. Clonal size and the V and J genes are those of that table, whereas D and trimming came from the DNA. This sample gives about 170,000 clones in total; 95% to 96% of them show up just once. Approximately 0.97% of the sample belongs to the ten largest clones.

This receptor chain uses TRBV30 and TRBJ1-4; no confident D gene assignment can be made. The TCR comes from a woman under 30 in good health and CMV-seronegative. Sequenced input: PBMCs. In nucleotide form, the sequence is TGTGCCTGGAGTTCCGGATGGCCTCCCGGGGAAAAACTGTTTTTT. Translated, this is CAWSSGWPPGEKLFF.